This T cell receptor delta chain was sequenced for a study of gamma-delta chains in newborns, infants, children. Study background: Innate gammadelta T cells reportedly expand polyclonally right after birth, driven by microbial exposure, per the title.

TCRdb reanalysed the reads via CATT. The sample records nearly 8,500 delta-chain clones, roughly 1.6% being singletons. The CDR3 extends over 22 amino acids. The ends lost 5 bases at V and 0 bases at J; junction bases unmatched: 16. CDR1 and CDR2 (germline): TSWWSYY, QGS. This clone has only a few counts. The rearrangement joins TRDV1 to TRDJ3, with 10 positions matching TRDD3. This sequence originates from a child who was a newborn, infant or young child, either healthy, febrile or measles-vaccinated (not recorded which). Material for sequencing was blood. Written as DNA, the CDR3 is TGTGCTCTTGGGACTCGCCAACTGGGGGATGAGCGCCGCTCCTGGGACACCCGACAGATGTTTTTC. Translation: CALGTRQLGDERRSWDTRQMFF.